This T cell receptor beta chain was retrieved from a study of T cells in Graves' hyperthyroidism and ophthalmopathy (dated by TCRdb to the late 2010s). Study-level background: To identify distinguishing TCR V-J signatures, a discovery cohort of around 100 patients was used, comprising some 45 with Graves' ophthalmopathy and 57 with stable Graves' hyperthyroidism. An independent validation cohort of fewer than 20 hyperthyroidism patients and more than 15 patients who later progressed to ophthalmopathy tested prospective prediction of ophthalmopathy. The 100 discovery patients were randomly split 7:3 into training and test sets. Thyroid tissue and blood T-cell repertoires from over 5 Graves' hyperthyroidism patients were also compared in the study. Following sampling, methimazole starting at 30 mg daily was given to hyperthyroidism patients, and high-dose intravenous methylprednisolone was given to ophthalmopathy patients. The paper describes TCR Vbeta CDR3 sequencing of 135 peripheral blood samples, made up of about 41 ophthalmopathy patients, some 80 hyperthyroidism patients and around 17 progressor patients.

There are 16 amino acids in the CDR3, from cysteine to phenylalanine inclusive. Kept here is only the CDR3 DNA, which spans 48 bases and is read in frame from base 1. Reading the germline V gene gives CDR1 SGHAT and CDR2 FQNNGV. Graves' hyperthyroidism was defined as stable when no progression to ophthalmopathy occurred over 18 months of follow-up. The hyperthyroidism patients were between 18 and 65 years old and newly diagnosed, with a disease duration of less than 2 months. The study excluded patients with uncontrolled infections, other autoimmune diseases, pregnancy or lactation. Diagnoses were based on clinical symptoms, serum thyroxine and TRAb, thyroid ultrasound and orbital computed tomography. Trizol reagent was used to extract total RNA, and RNA quality was then checked on an Agilent 2100 Bioanalyzer. Worth noting for this clonotype: Its recognized antigen is unknown. No much larger clone is present one base from it, and per-base qualities are unavailable.

Summary of the overall study and its limitations: Most expanded thyroid clonotypes (frequency above 0.001) were also detected in blood, a finding suggesting that blood repertoires may reflect thyroid immune responses. A model built on a 13 V-J signature distinguished ophthalmopathy from stable hyperthyroidism, reaching around 90% sensitivity and around 81% specificity in cross-validation and 80%/75% in testing. In validation, progression to ophthalmopathy was predicted by the model with about 70% sensitivity and about 72% specificity, a median of 6.5 months before onset. No statistical method was used to set the sample size in advance, and investigators knew the group allocation.

The TCR beta CDR3 regions were amplified from RNA transcripts. The TCR CDR3 was subjected to a first round of RT-PCR using the HTBI primer set and the Qiagen OneStep RT-PCR kit. Libraries were constructed in a second round of multiplex PCR, after which size selection and purification were performed. The libraries were sequenced on an Illumina HiSeq2000 using paired-end 100 bp reads. Regarding the original processing steps: SOAPnuke was used to process the raw data, throwing out any read that contained adapters or uncalled bases, had a mean Phred below 15, or lacked an exact constant-primer or identifier match. COPE v1.2.5 was used to merge high-quality paired reads, and clonotypes were defined as unique nucleotide sequences. MiTCR v1.1 was used to align clonotypes to the IMGT TRBV, TRBD and TRBJ reference segments. Analysis was restricted to V-J combinations with a frequency above 0.0001, which covered about 99% of repertoires. A TCS score was defined as the ratio between F50 (clonal expansion) and ExV (chaos), using BLOSUM62-based TCRdist between CDR3 peptides within each V-J. Welch's t-statistics and random forest reduced fewer than 600 V-J features to some 14, which were used in a naive Bayes classifier (R e1071). The Morisita-Horn index was used to measure how similar the thyroid and blood repertoires were. The public reads were run again by TCRdb, first through fastp at Q25 and then through MiXCR, and only productive beta chains were kept. All rows with the same CDR3 protein become a single entry with the most common DNA and genes. The V and J calls shown here were made by TCRdb, not taken from the authors' results. For this sample the table gives about 580,000 distinct CDR3 sequences, of which approximately 44% were detected only once. In total, the top ten clones hold around 8% of the sample.

The sample comprised peripheral blood or thyroid tissue (not recorded which). The chain is assembled from TRBV11-2 and TRBJ2-7; the D gene remains uncertain. The J call may not be correct, given that the DNA end is closer to TRBJ2-1. This sequence originates from a woman between 18 and 29 years old with Graves' hyperthyroidism. The DNA is as follows: TGTGCCAGCAGCTTAGGGGTAGGTGGCTTCGTCAATGAGCAGTTCTTC. Translated, it reads CASSLGVGGFVNEQFF.